This T cell receptor (beta chain) was recovered during a study of cytomegalovirus exposure and HLA in healthy donors. With 10 bases clipped from V and 6 bases from J, the junction kept 10 bases outside the gene matches. CDR3 size: 13 residues. Germline CDR1 is MRHNA and CDR2 is SNTAGT. To note about this clone: Its antigen is as yet unknown.

Study observations and caveats: The CMV antigen specificity of a few CMV-associated chains was confirmed through in vitro analysis.

The primer mix had 60 Vbeta and 13 Jbeta primers. Method: immunoSEQ multiplex PCR; TCRdb's copy keeps in-frame clones and lacks some. The sample has around 200,000 clones; more than 65% are singletons. This clonotype originated in a girl aged 2-10 years in good health and CMV-seropositive. Specimen: PBMCs. V is TRBV6-4 and J is TRBJ1-2; 8 nucleotides line up with TRBD1. The CDR3 DNA is TGTGCCAACTACCTTGGACAGGGTCATGGCTACACCTTC. Its protein is CANYLGQGHGYTF.